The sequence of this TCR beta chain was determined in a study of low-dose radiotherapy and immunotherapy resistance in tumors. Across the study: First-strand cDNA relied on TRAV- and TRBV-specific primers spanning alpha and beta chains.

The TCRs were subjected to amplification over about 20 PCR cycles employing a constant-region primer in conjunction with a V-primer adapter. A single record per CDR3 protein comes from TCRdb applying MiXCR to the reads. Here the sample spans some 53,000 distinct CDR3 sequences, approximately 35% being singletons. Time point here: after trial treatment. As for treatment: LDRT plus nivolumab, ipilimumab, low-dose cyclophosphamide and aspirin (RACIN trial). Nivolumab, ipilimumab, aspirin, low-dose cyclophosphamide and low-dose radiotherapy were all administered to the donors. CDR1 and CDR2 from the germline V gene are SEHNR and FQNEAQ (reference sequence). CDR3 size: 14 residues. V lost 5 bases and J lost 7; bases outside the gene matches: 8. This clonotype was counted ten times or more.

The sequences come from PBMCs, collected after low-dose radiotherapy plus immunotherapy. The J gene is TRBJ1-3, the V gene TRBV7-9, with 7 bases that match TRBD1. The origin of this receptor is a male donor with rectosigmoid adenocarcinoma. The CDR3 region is CASSRQGYVNTIYF. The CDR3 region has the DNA TGTGCCAGCAGCCGACAGGGATACGTGAACACCATATATTTT.